This T cell receptor beta chain was sequenced in a study of shared clonotypes between healthy human individuals. Trimming took 4 bases from V and 4 from J, leaving 11 bases between them. This CDR3 is 13 amino acids long. Per germline, CDR1 SGHDT and CDR2 YYEEEE. Findings and caveats of the study: Several donors held 4.5% to 5% of naive CD4 clonotypes in common.

Some clones are missing from TCRdb's copy, which holds only in-frame ones; the method was immunoSEQ multiplex PCR. The sample records about 2.4 million clones, over 85% being singletons. In the case of this clone: Its specificity is not known.

Sequences were obtained from naive CD4+ T cells from PBMCs. The subset: CD45RA+ positively selected. The TCR was taken from a man aged 18-30 years in good health. Some clones in this sample may be carry-over from other donors' samples. This chain uses TRBV5-6 with TRBJ2-5, with a weak D call TRBD1 (6 bases). As DNA, the CDR3 is TGTGCCAGCAGCCTTGACAGGTTAGAGACCCAGTACTTC. The encoded protein is CASSLDRLETQYF.